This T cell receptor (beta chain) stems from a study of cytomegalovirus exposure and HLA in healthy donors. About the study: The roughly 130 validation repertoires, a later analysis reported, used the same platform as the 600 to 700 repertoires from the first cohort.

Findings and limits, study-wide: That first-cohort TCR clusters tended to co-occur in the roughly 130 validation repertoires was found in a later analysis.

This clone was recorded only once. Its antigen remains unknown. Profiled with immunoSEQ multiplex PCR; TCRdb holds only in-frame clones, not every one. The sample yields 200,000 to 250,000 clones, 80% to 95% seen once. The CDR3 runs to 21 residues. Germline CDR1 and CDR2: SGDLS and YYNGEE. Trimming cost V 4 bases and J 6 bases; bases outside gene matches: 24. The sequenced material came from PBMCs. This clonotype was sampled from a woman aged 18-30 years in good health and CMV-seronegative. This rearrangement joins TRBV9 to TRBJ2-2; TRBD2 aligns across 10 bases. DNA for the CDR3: TGTGCCAGCAGCCCACCTCCTTCGGGTGGTAGCGGGAGGTTGGTTGCCGGGGAGCTGTTTTTT. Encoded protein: CASSPPPSGGSGRLVAGELFF.